This T cell receptor beta chain comes out of a study of shared clonotypes between healthy human individuals. Study observations and caveats: Deeper or shallower sequencing was expected to change how clonotypes are shared among donors. Relative to their counterparts shared across all four donors, non-shared clonotypes exhibited diminished generation probabilities. Across several donors, naive CD4 shared roughly 5%, naive CD8 over 3%, memory CD4 over 2%, memory CD8 more than 0.35%.

Points on this clone: The antigen is not known.

V was clipped by 5 bases and J by 4 bases; unmatched bases: 8. The CDR3 sequence is 15 residues long. Germline V gene sequence: CDR1 KGHSH, CDR2 LQKENI. TCRdb's table, derived via immunoSEQ multiplex PCR, lists solely in-frame clones and lacks some. The sample records some 1.5 million clones, 95% to 99% being singletons. All donors qualified as healthy HIV-negative adults and had experienced no recent acute infections or vaccinations. The clonotype was recovered from a man aged 30 to 39 in good health. V is TRBV18 and J is TRBJ1-5; 7 bases are shared with TRBD1. Sequenced sample: naive CD4+ T cells sorted from blood. Subset noted: CD45RA+ positively selected. The CDR3 loop reads CASSFHSGGNQPQHF. In nucleotides, the CDR3 is TGTGCCAGCTCATTTCATTCAGGGGGGAATCAGCCCCAGCATTTT.